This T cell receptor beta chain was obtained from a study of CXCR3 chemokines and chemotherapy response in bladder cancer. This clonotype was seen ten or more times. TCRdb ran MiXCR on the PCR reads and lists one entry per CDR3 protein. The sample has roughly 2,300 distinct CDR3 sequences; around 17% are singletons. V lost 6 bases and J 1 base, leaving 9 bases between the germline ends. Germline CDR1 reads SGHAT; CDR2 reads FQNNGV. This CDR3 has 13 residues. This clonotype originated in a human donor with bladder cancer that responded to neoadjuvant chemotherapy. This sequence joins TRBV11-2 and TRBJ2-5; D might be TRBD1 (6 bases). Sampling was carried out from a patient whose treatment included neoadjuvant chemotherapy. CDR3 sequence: CASRWDTQETQYF. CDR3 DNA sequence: TGTGCCAGCAGATGGGACACCCAAGAGACCCAGTACTTC. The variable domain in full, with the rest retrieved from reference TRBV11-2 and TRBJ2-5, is EAGVAQSPRYKIIEKRQSVAFWCNPISGHATLYWYQQILGQGPKLLIQFQNNGVVDDSQLPKDRFSAERLKGVDSTLKIQPAKLEDSAVYLCASRWDTQETQYFGPGTRLLVL.